The 15 T cell receptor beta chains reported below all come from one sample, sequenced in a study of blood T cell repertoires in COVID-19. Data came from immunoSEQ multiplex PCR; TCRdb stores just in-frame clones and leaves some out. This table has approximately 56,000 clones, about four fifths appearing once. Sequencing was carried out using peripheral blood. These receptors all come from a man between 65 and 85 years old with active COVID-19.

This clone was observed a handful of times. The V call is TRBV5-4, the J call TRBJ1-2; tentative D call: TRBD1 (6 bases). Trimming pared 5 bases from V and 1 base from J, leaving 15 bases between. The CDR3 has 15 amino acids. Germline assignment: CDR1 SGHNT and CDR2 YYREEE (reference sequence). The CDR3 nucleotides are TGTGCCAGCAGTACCGGGACAAACATTAACTATGGCTACACCTTC. Its protein is CASSTGTNINYGYTF. Full variable domain (missing parts from reference TRBV5-4 and TRBJ1-2): ETGVTQSPTHLIKTRGQQVTLRCSSQSGHNTVSWYQQALGQGPQFIFQYYREEENGRGNFPPRFSGLQFPNYSSELNVNALELDDSALYLCASSTGTNINYGYTFGSGTRLTVV.

The chain has TRBV7-9 and TRBJ1-3; the D is unclear. CDR3 length: 14 residues. The germline V and J ends were trimmed by 1 base and 0 bases, with 4 bases remaining between them. Germline V lookup: CDR1 SEHNR, CDR2 FQNEAQ (reference sequence). DNA of the CDR3: TGTGCCAGCAGCTTAGACTTCTCTGGAAACACCATATATTTT. Amino acid sequence: CASSLDFSGNTIYF.

The V gene is TRBV6-2 or TRBV6-3, the J gene TRBJ1-3; D is possibly TRBD1 (6 bases). This CDR3 spans 16 amino acids. Trimming cost V 0 bases and J 6 bases, with 15 bases left between them. Germline CDR1 and CDR2: MNHEY and SVGEGT. The CDR3 DNA sequence: TGTGCCAGCAGTTACTCGGGGGACATCCGAACAAACACCATATATTTT. This translates into CASSYSGDIRTNTIYF.

The CDR3 sequence: CASSPSSVRANYGYTF. CDR3 coding DNA: TGTGCCAGCTCACCATCTAGCGTCAGAGCTAACTATGGCTACACCTTC. The genes are TRBV18 and TRBJ1-2, with D unresolved. The V gene's germline CDR1 is KGHSH and CDR2 LQKENI. This CDR3 has 16 amino acids. Trimming left V 2 bases short and J 0 bases short, with 13 bases between.

V usage is TRBV30 and J usage is TRBJ1-1; possible D gene TRBD1, 6 bases. V was shortened by 7 bases and J by 1 base, with 13 bases between the two germline ends. Germline CDR1 and CDR2: GTSNPN and SVGIG (reference sequence). The CDR3 runs 13 residues. The CDR3 reads CAFNRDQNTEAFF. In DNA, the CDR3 is TGTGCCTTCAACAGGGATCAGAACACTGAAGCTTTCTTT.

This chain connects TRBV2 to TRBJ1-5; 9 bases map to TRBD1. The CDR3 runs 15 residues. The V gene end was trimmed by 4 bases and the J gene end by 5 bases; junction bases not matched to a gene: 6. The germline V gene encodes CDR1 SNHLY and CDR2 FYNNEI. The CDR3 DNA is TGTGCCAGCAGTGCAGGGACAGGGAGTTATCAGCCCCAGCATTTT. Its translation is CASSAGTGSYQPQHF.

The chain joins TRBV5-1 to TRBJ1-4; D is perhaps TRBD1 (6 bases). The length of the CDR3 is 14 residues. From germline, CDR1 is SGHRS and CDR2 YFSETQ. Deletions cut 2 bases from V and 6 bases from J, with 11 bases between. CDR3 coding DNA: TGCGCCAGCAGCTTCAGGGGAACGGATGAAAAACTGTTTTTT. Protein: CASSFRGTDEKLFF.

This chain connects TRBV20-1 to TRBJ2-1; possibly TRBD2 for D (6 bases). Germline lookup yields CDR1 DFQATT and CDR2 SNEGSKA (reference sequence). The CDR3 totals 11 residues. Trimming took 6 bases from V and 10 from J, leaving 13 bases between them. CDR3 coding DNA: TGCAGTGCCGGGGCGGGGTTGGAGCAGTTCTTC. Protein: CSAGAGLEQFF.

The chain uses TRBV29-1 and TRBJ2-7; TRBD2 matches 8 bases. Per the germline V gene, CDR1 is SQVTM and CDR2 is ANQGSEA. This CDR3 has 16 residues. J lost 2 bases, V lost 4 bases, and 13 bases had no gene match. CDR3 sequence reads: CSVVWRGDRLTYEQYF. As DNA, the CDR3 is TGCAGCGTTGTTTGGCGGGGGGATCGCCTGACCTACGAGCAGTACTTC.

This chain links TRBV5-5 with TRBJ2-2, with D tentatively TRBD1 (5 bases). Per germline, CDR1 SGHKS and CDR2 YYEKEE (reference sequence). The CDR3 is 16 residues long. Trimming took 1 base from V and 3 from J, leaving 13 bases between them. This CDR3 reads CASSLRQGIDTGELFF. DNA for the CDR3: TGTGCCAGCAGCTTGAGGCAGGGAATAGACACCGGGGAGCTGTTTTTT. Full variable domain (outside the CDR3, taken from reference TRBV5-5 and TRBJ2-2): DAGVTQSPTHLIKTRGQQVTLRCSPISGHKSVSWYQQVLGQGPQFIFQYYEKEERGRGNFPDRFSARQFPNYSSELNVNALLLGDSALYLCASSLRQGIDTGELFFGEGSRLTVL.

This CDR3 is CASSGQGKNYGYTF. The CDR3 nucleotides read TGTGCCAGCAGCGGACAGGGAAAGAACTATGGCTACACCTTC. This chain connects TRBV7-2 to TRBJ1-2; TRBD1 matches 8 bases. After removal of 5 bases from V and 2 bases from J, the junction contained 4 bases not matched to a gene. The length of the CDR3 is 14 residues. Germline-derived CDR1 and CDR2 are SGHTA and FQGNSA.

The V gene is TRBV12-1, the J gene TRBJ2-3; TRBD1 reflects the table's D call only, with no check against the DNA. TRBV12-1 is given as a pseudogene. There are 15 residues in the CDR3. The CDR3: CASSFEDRGPDTQYF. As DNA, the CDR3 is TGTGCCAGCAGCTTTGAAGACAGGGGCCCAGATACGCAGTATTTT.

V gene TRBV5-1 combines with J gene TRBJ2-5; D is perhaps TRBD1 (6 bases). CDR1 and CDR2 from the germline V gene are SGHRS and YFSETQ. This CDR3 comprises 15 residues. Trimming left V 1 base short and J 6 bases short, with 16 bases between. CDR3 sequence: CASSLLAGDGKTQYF. The CDR3 nucleotides are TGCGCCAGCAGCTTGTTAGCAGGGGACGGGAAGACCCAGTACTTC.

In its sample, this clone was seen once. The CDR3 sequence is CSARQGAEAFF. CDR3 nucleotide sequence: TGCAGTGCTAGGCAGGGGGCGGAAGCTTTCTTT. V is TRBV20-1 and J is TRBJ1-1; 8 bases align to TRBD1. V lost 3 bases, J lost 8 bases, and 2 bases stayed unmatched. CDR1 is DFQATT and CDR2 is SNEGSKA in the germline V gene (reference sequence). CDR3 length: 11 residues.

This clone has just a few counts. The chain employs TRBV19 and TRBJ1-6, with 7 bases fitting TRBD1. CDR3 length: 14 residues. The germline gives CDR1 LNHDA, CDR2 SQIVND (reference sequence). The junction had 5 bases not matched to a gene; V was cut back by 6 bases and J by 6 bases. The CDR3 DNA reads TGTGCCAGTAGCCCGGGACAGATTAATTCACCCCTCCACTTT. It yields the protein CASSPGQINSPLHF.